This T cell receptor (beta chain) was identified in a study of early T cells in non-severe SARS-CoV-2 infection. Overall study context: The authors sequenced bulk RNA from unsorted whole blood, leaving chains unpaired. Study results and limitations: VDJdb matching, biased toward anti-spike CD8 responses, missed private and CD4 specificities.

This clonotype was recorded at least ten times. Its antigen is still unknown. Tagging with unique molecular identifiers was applied to individual cDNA molecules. TCRdb independently ran MiXCR on the 5' RACE reads; one entry per CDR3 protein. The table lists 65,000 to 80,000 distinct CDR3 sequences, roughly 13% of them singletons, with about 6.1% in the top ten. CDR1 is KGHSH and CDR2 is LQKENI in the germline V gene. The CDR3 totals 15 residues. Trimming removed 2 bases at V and 0 bases at J, with 10 bases between. Sequenced: whole blood. The sequence derives from an adult who was a healthcare worker with PCR-confirmed SARS-CoV-2 infection or an uninfected control (not recorded which). This rearrangement joins TRBV18 to TRBJ1-1; a weak D match, TRBD1 (5 bases). The DNA for the CDR3 is TGTGCCAGCTCACCATCCGGGACTCTGAACACTGAAGCTTTCTTT. It encodes CASSPSGTLNTEAFF.